These 10 T cell receptor beta chains were all obtained from the same sample, sequenced in a study of T cell responses to AZD1222 COVID-19 vaccine. Libraries were prepared by immunoSEQ multiplex PCR; TCRdb keeps only in-frame clonotypes and omits some of them. The data contain approximately 85,000 clones, about 90% of them singletons. The source material was peripheral blood, sampled on day 0 of AZD1222 vaccination. The receptors derive from an adult in good health.

The gene calls are TRBV7-6 and TRBJ1-2; 10 positions match TRBD1. This CDR3 has 15 residues. Germline V gives CDR1 SGHVS, CDR2 FNYEAQ. With V trimmed by 5 bases and J by 4 bases, 7 bases remained unmatched. CDR3 DNA sequence: TGTGCCAGCAGCGAAGGGACAGGGGTTTTCTATGGCTACACCTTC. Protein product: CASSEGTGVFYGYTF.

V usage is TRBV24-1 and J usage is TRBJ2-1, with 12 positions matching TRBD2. In germline, CDR1 is KGHDR, CDR2 SFDVKD. The CDR3 is made up of 15 amino acids. With V trimmed by 6 bases and J by 7 bases, 6 bases remained unmatched. The CDR3 spells CATSRLAGGFNEQFF. The CDR3 bases are TGTGCCACCAGTCGGCTAGCGGGAGGGTTTAATGAGCAGTTCTTC.

J is TRBJ1-6 and V is TRBV28; a possible D gene is TRBD1 (5 bases). Trimming took 4 bases from V and 13 from J, leaving 26 bases between them. CDR3 size: 17 residues. Germline CDR1 reads MDHEN; CDR2 reads SYDVKM. The CDR3 loop reads CASSSPDGGRVSVPLHF. In nucleotides, the CDR3 is TGTGCCAGCAGTTCCCCCGACGGGGGGAGGGTTAGCGTTCCCCTCCACTTT.

Here the CDR3 DNA reads TGTGCCAGCAGCTCAAAACCGGACAGGGGCAACGAGCAGTACTTC. This encodes CASSSKPDRGNEQYF. This chain uses TRBV7-3 with TRBJ2-7; 9 bases agree with TRBD1. The length of the CDR3 is 15 residues. CDR1 SGHTA and CDR2 FQGTGA come from the germline V gene. Trimming at V came to 4 bases and at J to 5 bases, leaving 9 bases not matched to a gene.

This clone was recorded only once. The chain joins TRBV19 to TRBJ2-1; possibly TRBD1 for D (6 bases). This CDR3 has 16 residues. CDR1 is LNHDA and CDR2 is SQIVND in the germline V gene (reference sequence). The V end was cut by 5 bases, the J end by 3 bases, with 17 bases between. Here the CDR3 reads CASSLRDTSYYNEQFF. The CDR3 coding sequence is TGTGCCAGTAGTCTCCGGGACACCTCTTACTACAATGAGCAGTTCTTC.

This chain uses TRBV18 with TRBJ2-4; 7 nucleotides align to TRBD1. Trimming removed 6 bases from V and 7 bases from J; junction bases left unmatched: 9. The germline CDR1 and CDR2 sequences are KGHSH and LQKENI. The length of the CDR3 is 14 residues. CDR3 protein: CASSTADRDNIQYF. The CDR3 region has the DNA TGTGCCAGCTCGACCGCCGACAGGGACAACATTCAGTACTTC.

The chain recombines TRBV28 with TRBJ1-5; possible D gene TRBD1, 6 bases. The germline gives CDR1 MDHEN, CDR2 SYDVKM. The CDR3 has 15 amino acids. Trimming cost V 7 bases and J 7 bases, with 20 bases left between them. DNA of the CDR3: TGTGCCAGCAAGTCCACGGGGGGCATGGGGCAGCCCCAGCATTTT. Amino acid sequence: CASKSTGGMGQPQHF.

V gene TRBV30 combines with J gene TRBJ2-5, with unresolved D. Between the trimmed V and J ends, which lost 0 bases and 2 bases, there was a span of 10 bases. The CDR3 is 14 amino acids. Germline lookup yields CDR1 GTSNPN and CDR2 SVGIG (reference sequence). CDR3 residues: CAWSVRLGQETQYF. In DNA, the CDR3 is TGTGCCTGGAGTGTACGATTGGGACAAGAGACCCAGTACTTC. Together with reference TRBV30 and TRBJ2-5, the CDR3 gives the full variable domain: SQTIHQWPATLVQPVGSPLSLECTVEGTSNPNLYWYRQAAGRGLQLLFYSVGIGQISSEVPQNLSASRPQDRQFILSSKKLLLSDSGFYLCAWSVRLGQETQYFGPGTRLLVL.

The chain uses TRBV3-1 (or the pseudogene TRBV3-2) and TRBJ2-5, with 8 bases matching TRBD1. This CDR3 comprises 16 residues. V gave up 5 bases and J gave up 2 bases; unmatched junction bases: 10. Germline values: CDR1 LGHDT, CDR2 YNNKEL (reference sequence). The CDR3 nucleotides read TGTGCCAGCAGCAACCGGGACAGGCTTCTTCAAGAGACCCAGTACTTC. As protein: CASSNRDRLLQETQYF.

V usage is TRBV7-3 and J usage is TRBJ2-5; 11 bases agree with TRBD1. V lost 5 bases to trimming and J lost 1 base; unmatched junction nucleotides: 3. This CDR3 contains 15 residues. The V gene's germline CDR1 is SGHTA and CDR2 FQGTGA. The CDR3 region is CASSPGTGGQETQYF. The CDR3 coding sequence is TGTGCCAGCAGCCCGGGGACAGGGGGCCAAGAGACCCAGTACTTC.